The 26 T cell receptor beta chains listed next were all sequenced from one sample in a study of OX40 agonist ivuxolimab in advanced cancers. Only in-frame clones appear in the TCRdb table, and some are missing; sequencing was by immunoSEQ multiplex PCR. The table lists tens of thousands of clones, roughly 90% of them singletons, with 4.5% to 5.5% in the top ten. Here the sequenced sample was CD4+ or CD8+ T cells sorted from blood, taken in a trial of the OX40 agonist ivuxolimab. The receptors shown here come from an adult with an advanced solid tumor such as melanoma, head and neck, liver or kidney cancer.

V gene TRBV5-4 combines with J gene TRBJ1-4; no reliable D call. CDR1 is SGHNT, CDR2 YYREEE, per germline (reference sequence). V was cut by 5 bases and J by 8 bases, with 16 bases left in between. This CDR3 has 14 amino acids. CDR3 bases: TGTGCCAGCAGACCTGACGGCCCTGGGGAAAAACTGTTTTTT. Translating gives CASRPDGPGEKLFF.

The rearrangement links TRBV6-5 to TRBJ1-6; D gene uncertain. The germline CDR1 and CDR2 sequences are MNHEY and SVGAGI. Deletions cut 1 base from V and 8 bases from J, with 15 bases between. This CDR3 is built from 16 residues. The CDR3 sequence: CASSYLGPAEDSPLHF. The CDR3 DNA follows: TGTGCCAGCAGTTACTTAGGACCTGCGGAAGATTCACCCCTCCACTTT.

This clone was seen just once. This chain links TRBV5-1 with TRBJ2-1, with D maybe TRBD2 (6 bases). V lost 1 base to trimming and J lost 9 bases, with 11 bases between them. Germline V gives CDR1 SGHRS, CDR2 YFSETQ. This CDR3 contains 13 residues. This CDR3 reads CASSLNIGGEQFF. The CDR3 DNA sequence: TGCGCCAGCAGCTTGAATATCGGGGGTGAGCAGTTCTTC.

The chain links TRBV19 to TRBJ2-1; D gene uncertain. V gave up 5 bases and J gave up 3 bases, with 11 bases separating them. Germline V gene sequence: CDR1 LNHDA, CDR2 SQIVND (reference sequence). This CDR3 comprises 14 residues. DNA for the CDR3: TGTGCCAGTAGTCCCATGGGCAGCTACAATGAGCAGTTCTTC. Encoded protein: CASSPMGSYNEQFF.

V gene TRBV13 combines with J gene TRBJ2-3; 8 bases fit TRBD1. Germline V gives CDR1 PRHDT, CDR2 FYEKMQ (reference sequence). V lost 5 bases, J lost 3 bases, and 7 bases stayed unmatched. CDR3 length: 15 residues. For the CDR3, the DNA is TGTGCCAGCAGCCCCCGACAGGGGAGAACAGATACGCAGTATTTT. The encoded protein is CASSPRQGRTDTQYF.

The CDR3 bases are TGTGCCATCAGTGGGACCGGGGGCTCTGGAAACACCATATATTTT. Amino acids: CAISGTGGSGNTIYF. The chain has TRBV10-3 and TRBJ1-3, with D possibly TRBD1 on 5 matching bases. There are 15 residues in the CDR3. The V end was cut by 4 bases, the J end by 0 bases, with 10 bases between. CDR1 and CDR2 (germline): ENHRY, SYGVKD.

This CDR3 reads CATGGTGDQPQHF. As DNA, the CDR3 is TGTGCCACCGGAGGGACAGGGGATCAGCCCCAGCATTTT. This chain joins TRBV2 and TRBJ1-5; 10 bases map to TRBD1. The trim removed 10 bases at V and 5 bases at J, leaving 5 bases unmatched. The CDR3 loop spans 13 amino acids. The germline V gene has CDR1 SNHLY and CDR2 FYNNEI.

V and J are TRBV2 and TRBJ1-3; a possible D gene is TRBD1 (5 bases). Germline V gene sequence: CDR1 SNHLY, CDR2 FYNNEI. CDR3 length: 15 amino acids. Between the trimmed V and J ends, which lost 6 bases and 0 bases, there was a span of 12 bases. CDR3 sequence (DNA): TGTGCCAGCAGCGCCACGACAGCCTCTGGAAACACCATATATTTT. This encodes CASSATTASGNTIYF.

V gene TRBV7-2 combines with J gene TRBJ2-3; the D gene could be TRBD1 or TRBD2 (6 bases each). CDR3 length equals 15 residues. V was shortened by 1 base and J by 6 bases, with 14 bases between the two germline ends. In germline, CDR1 is SGHTA, CDR2 FQGNSA. The CDR3 sequence is CASSLGGASSDTQYF. CDR3 in DNA: TGTGCCAGCAGCTTAGGGGGGGCAAGTTCGGATACGCAGTATTTT.

This chain connects TRBV2 to TRBJ2-1; weak D call: TRBD1 (6 bases). Germline lookup yields CDR1 SNHLY and CDR2 FYNNEI. With 5 bases removed from V and 10 bases from J, the gap between germline ends came to 15 bases. This CDR3 region has 13 residues. The CDR3 sequence: CASSKTGYDEQFF. The CDR3 nucleotides read TGTGCCAGCAGTAAAACAGGGTACGACGAGCAGTTCTTC.

CDR3 amino acids: CASSYLRGGTEAFF. CDR3 DNA sequence: TGTGCCAGCAGCTACTTGAGGGGAGGGACTGAAGCTTTCTTT. The rearrangement links TRBV7-8 to TRBJ1-1, with a tentative D call TRBD1 (5 bases). The CDR3 runs 14 residues. V was cut by 4 bases and J by 5 bases, with 14 bases left in between. Germline-derived CDR1 and CDR2 are SGHVS and FQNEAQ.

The V call is TRBV27, the J call TRBJ1-2, with 9 bases lining up with TRBD1. There are 13 residues in the CDR3. Trimming at V came to 6 bases and at J to 6 bases, leaving 5 bases not matched to a gene. The V gene's germline CDR1 is MNHEY and CDR2 SMNVEV (reference sequence). This CDR3 is CASSWGQGDGYTF. CDR3 sequence (DNA): TGTGCCAGCAGCTGGGGACAGGGAGATGGCTACACCTTC.

The chain links TRBV9 to TRBJ2-3; 9 bases are a match to TRBD2. The V and J ends lost 4 bases and 0 bases, in that order; junction bases with no gene match: 6. There are 16 residues in the CDR3. Germline loops: CDR1 SGDLS, CDR2 YYNGEE. The CDR3 here is CASSPGTSRSTDTQYF. CDR3 sequence (DNA): TGTGCCAGCAGCCCGGGGACTAGCCGTAGCACAGATACGCAGTATTTT.

This chain joins TRBV5-6 and TRBJ1-4; 10 bases align to TRBD1. This CDR3 region has 15 residues. V shed 1 base, J shed 8 bases, and the junction held 5 bases outside the gene matches. Germline values: CDR1 SGHDT, CDR2 YYEEEE. As DNA, the CDR3 is TGTGCCAGCAGCTTGCGGACAGGGGGAGTGGAAAAACTGTTTTTT. This gives the protein CASSLRTGGVEKLFF.

The chain carries TRBV11-3 and TRBJ2-7; tentatively, D is TRBD1 (6 bases). Germline CDR1 reads SGHNT; CDR2 reads YENEEA. This CDR3 region has 13 residues. Trimming cost V 6 bases and J 4 bases, with 13 bases left between them. CDR3 amino acids: CASSSKGGYEQYF. The DNA of the CDR3 is TGTGCCAGCAGTTCAAAAGGGGGTTACGAGCAGTACTTC.

The chain combines TRBV2 with TRBJ2-2; 10 nucleotides match TRBD2. Germline-derived CDR1 and CDR2 are SNHLY and FYNNEI. The junction had 6 bases not matched to a gene; V was cut back by 6 bases and J by 5 bases. The length of the CDR3 is 15 residues. The CDR3 loop reads CASSDPSGGTGELFF. As DNA, the CDR3 is TGTGCCAGCAGCGACCCTAGCGGGGGAACCGGGGAGCTGTTTTTT.

This chain connects TRBV29-1 to TRBJ2-3; 8 bases fit TRBD1. Germline CDR1 is SQVTM and CDR2 is ANQGSEA. The CDR3 runs to 13 residues. With 7 bases clipped from V and 1 base from J, the junction kept 4 bases outside the gene matches. The CDR3 protein is CSATTGGTDTQYF. In nucleotides, the CDR3 is TGCAGCGCCACGACAGGGGGCACAGATACGCAGTATTTT.

The chain joins TRBV27 to TRBJ2-2; D remains ambiguous. In germline, CDR1 is MNHEY, CDR2 SMNVEV (reference sequence). Trimming left V 2 bases short and J 5 bases short, with 9 bases between. This CDR3 has 14 residues. The CDR3 here is CASSLELGTGELFF. The DNA for the CDR3 is TGTGCCAGCAGTTTAGAATTAGGAACCGGGGAGCTGTTTTTT.

The CDR3 reads CASSLESSLPGNTIYF. The DNA of the CDR3 is TGTGCCAGCAGCTTGGAATCGTCTCTGCCGGGAAACACCATATATTTT. The V and J genes are TRBV5-4 and TRBJ1-3; the D is unclear. CDR1 and CDR2 from the germline V gene are SGHNT and YYREEE (reference sequence). The CDR3 covers 16 residues. V was trimmed by 0 bases and J by 4 bases, leaving 14 bases between them.

The chain employs TRBV2 and TRBJ1-5, with TRBD1 identical over 7 bases. The germline CDR1 and CDR2 sequences are SNHLY and FYNNEI. This CDR3 is 14 amino acids long. Germline trimming cut 8 bases from V and 0 bases from J; bases unmatched to any gene: 4. This CDR3 is CASSGTASNQPQHF. CDR3 bases: TGTGCCAGCTCTGGGACAGCTAGCAATCAGCCCCAGCATTTT.

The J gene is TRBJ2-7, the V gene TRBV5-1, with D possibly TRBD1 on 6 matching bases. The CDR3 sequence is 14 residues long. V lost 4 bases and J 4 bases, leaving 15 bases between the germline ends. Germline V gene lookup returns CDR1 SGHRS and CDR2 YFSETQ. The CDR3 DNA sequence: TGCGCCAGCAGCCTAGGGGACAATGGGTACGAGCAGTACTTC. As protein: CASSLGDNGYEQYF.

This rearrangement joins TRBV7-2 to TRBJ2-3; D is uncertain. The CDR3 loop spans 14 amino acids. In germline, CDR1 is SGHTA, CDR2 FQGNSA. V was clipped by 5 bases and J by 4 bases, with 13 bases between them. The CDR3 nucleotides read TGTGCCAGCAGCCTATATCTAGGCTCAGATACGCAGTATTTT. This gives the protein CASSLYLGSDTQYF.

The genes are TRBV5-6 and TRBJ1-2; D might be TRBD1 (5 bases). The length of the CDR3 is 13 residues. Germline assignment: CDR1 SGHDT and CDR2 YYEEEE. Deletions cut 0 bases from V and 4 bases from J, with 7 bases between. The CDR3 DNA reads as TGTGCCAGCAGCTTGGGGGGCGGCTATGGCTACACCTTC. The encoded protein is CASSLGGGYGYTF.

The chain uses TRBV7-6 and TRBJ1-6; a weak D match, TRBD1 (5 bases). The germline V gene has CDR1 SGHVS and CDR2 FNYEAQ. V lost 4 bases and J 6 bases, leaving 10 bases between the germline ends. CDR3 length: 14 residues. The CDR3, as DNA: TGTGCCAGCAGCTCCGGGACCTTTAATTCACCCCTCCACTTT. Its protein product is CASSSGTFNSPLHF.

V is TRBV14 and J is TRBJ1-2; D gene unclear. The CDR3 contains 15 residues. CDR1 is SGHDN, CDR2 FVKESK, per germline. V was shortened by 1 base and J by 2 bases, with 11 bases between the two germline ends. The CDR3 sequence is CASSQGFGRNYGYTF. The CDR3 bases are TGTGCCAGCAGCCAAGGGTTCGGTCGGAACTATGGCTACACCTTC. The full variable domain, completed using reference TRBV14 and TRBJ1-2, is EAGVTQFPSHSVIEKGQTVTLRCDPISGHDNLYWYRRVMGKEIKFLLHFVKESKQDESGMPNNRFLAERTGGTYSTLKVQPAELEDSGVYFCASSQGFGRNYGYTFGSGTRLTVV.

This clone appeared once. Other nucleotide sequences from this sample produce the same CDR3. The genes are TRBV29-1 and TRBJ1-1; no firm D call. CDR1 and CDR2 (germline): SQVTM, ANQGSEA. V lost 3 bases and J lost 0, with 8 bases in between. CDR3 length: 13 residues. CDR3 region: CSVEGRLNTEAFF. In DNA, the CDR3 is TGCAGCGTTGAGGGCAGGTTGAACACTGAAGCTTTCTTT.